This TCR beta chain was identified during a study of CD8 T cells in Susac syndrome (dated by TCRdb to about 2019). About the investigation overall: Repertoire sequencing was used to test whether CD8+ T cell activation and differentiation in Susac syndrome was antigen driven. The study compared CD8+ T cell repertoire clonality among 12 healthy donors, roughly 14 Susac syndrome patients and fewer than 19 multiple sclerosis patients.

RNA was extracted with the RNeasy kit and roughly 0.45 to 1 ug was reverse transcribed using random hexamers. TCR beta CDR3 regions were amplified with the immunoSEQ multiplex PCR assay covering 54 Vbeta and 13 Jbeta segments. PCR amplification bias was corrected using a synthetic template baseline for primer optimization and computational correction. Under the source paper's analysis protocol: Only productive sequences were kept, with reads annotated to V, D and J genes according to IMGT and analyzed in immunoSEQ Analyzer. Clonality was computed as one minus Shannon entropy normalized by log2 of the number of productive unique sequences. Public and private clones were assessed among the 100 most prevalent clones of each patient and control. Susac-specific clones were defined as absent from healthy and MS cohorts, roughly 1,100 published viral clones and other ImmuneACCESS disease sequences. TCRdb reprocessed the public reads (quality trimming at Q25 with fastp, clone calling with MiXCR) and kept in-frame beta chains. Entries are consolidated by CDR3 protein sequence, retaining the most common genes and DNA. Clone size and V and J calls follow TCRdb, not the original study. The sample table shows approximately 280,000 distinct CDR3 sequences, and about 85% are seen once. Approximately 0.11% of the sample belongs to the ten largest clones.

Trimming costs V 4 bases and J 4 bases, and their ends lie 18 bases apart. Measured from the cysteine to the phenylalanine, the CDR3 is 15 residues long. This entry keeps only the CDR3 DNA: 45 bases, framed from base 1. Taken from the germline V gene, the CDR1 and CDR2 loops are SGHDT and YYEEEE. The paper as a whole reports these results and caveats: The number of individuals in the TCR sequencing and HLA analysis was recognized as being relatively small.

As for this clonotype: Its antigen remains unidentified. No per-base quality is available; no much larger clone lies one base away.

High-throughput TCR beta sequencing profiled peripheral blood CD8+ and CD4+ T cells from healthy donors, Susac syndrome patients and multiple sclerosis patients. Multiple sclerosis controls were treatment-naive patients with stable or active relapsing-remitting disease fulfilling revised McDonald criteria. Bulk CD8+ and CD4+ T cells were purified by magnetic negative isolation, while CD8+ TEMRA cells were enriched using FACS. Blood was drawn into EDTA tubes, processed within 24 hours, and PBMCs were isolated by density gradient centrifugation. PBMCs intended for TCR sequencing were cryopreserved in liquid nitrogen and were subsequently thawed in a 37 degrees C water bath. Purity of sorted or isolated CD4+, CD8+ and CD8+ TEMRA cells was at least 90%.

The TCR comes from a human donor with multiple sclerosis. This chain joins TRBV5-6 to TRBJ2-7; a weak D assignment points to TRBD1 (7 bases agree). Sequencing was performed on CD8+ T cells from PBMCs. At the DNA level, the sequence is TGTGCCAGCAGCAGGGGAGGAGGGGGCTTGTACGAGCAGTACTTC. This sequence encodes CASSRGGGGLYEQYF.